This is a list of T cell receptor beta chains from one sample in a study of T cells in localized non-small cell lung cancer. Some clones are missing from TCRdb's copy, which holds only in-frame ones; the method was immunoSEQ multiplex PCR. The sample consists of around 30,000 clones, approximately 91% of them appearing once. Sequences were derived from PBMCs, sampled before any cancer treatment. The receptors were sampled from a man aged 35-69 years with stage II lung adenocarcinoma. Each CDR3 is given with its conserved first and last residue. A D gene is named only where the DNA matches it firmly. Size values are once, few and many counts, or a class for expanded clones, and some rows have none.

clone size,J gene,D gene,V gene,CDR3 DNA,CDR3 protein
-,TRBJ1-2,-,TRBV15,TGTGCCACCAGCAGAGAGGGGGGTCCGACTAACTATGGCTACACCTTC,CATSREGGPTNYGYTF
-,TRBJ2-6,TRBD1,TRBV11-2,TGTGCCAGCAGCTCGGGGGGACAGGGCTCAGGGGCCAACGTCCTGACTTTC,CASSSGGQGSGANVLTF
-,TRBJ2-7,-,TRBV5-3,TGTGCCAGAAGCTTGGCGTCTGGCCCCGCGGCCTACGAGCAGTACTTC,CARSLASGPAAYEQYF
-,TRBJ2-1,-,TRBV9,TGTGCCAGCAGCGCCGAGGGGAACCACAATGAGCAGTTCTTC,CASSAEGNHNEQFF
once,TRBJ1-2,-,TRBV6-4,TGTGCCAGCAGTGATCCGATACGGACAGTAAGCGGGGTTCAGGGCTACACCTTC,CASSDPIRTVSGVQGYTF
once,TRBJ2-1,-,TRBV11-1,TGTGCCAGCAGTTCAACCTATGGAGGGCCTTACAATGAGCAGTTCTTC,CASSSTYGGPYNEQFF
-,TRBJ2-7,-,TRBV29-1,TGCAGCGTTTTCTCAGCCTACGAGCAGTACTTC,CSVFSAYEQYF
-,TRBJ1-1,-,TRBV13,TGTGCCAGCAGCTCTCGGGGGGTGAACACTGAAGCTTTCTTT,CASSSRGVNTEAFF
-,TRBJ1-5,TRBD1,TRBV19,TGTGCCAGTAGTGCCCAACAGGGGGCTGATCAGCCCCAGCATTTT,CASSAQQGADQPQHF
-,TRBJ2-1,TRBD2,TRBV28,TGTGCCAGCAGTTTATTCGGCAGCGGGAAAGAGCAGTTCTTC,CASSLFGSGKEQFF
-,TRBJ2-1,TRBD2,TRBV5-4,TGTGCCAGCAGCCAGAGGACTAGTCGTTTGTTCTTC,CASSQRTSRLFF
-,TRBJ1-2,-,TRBV7-2,TGTGCCAGCAGCCCCGAGGGGTTTCTTTATGGCTACACCTTC,CASSPEGFLYGYTF
-,TRBJ2-1,-,TRBV5-4,TGTGCCAGCGGAACACCCGGCGGGGCCCACAATGAGCAGTTCTTC,CASGTPGGAHNEQFF
-,TRBJ2-3,TRBD1,TRBV10-3,TGTGCCATCAGCAACGGATATGACAGGGGGCTCACAGATACGCAGTATTTT,CAISNGYDRGLTDTQYF
once,TRBJ2-7,TRBD1,TRBV28,TGTGCCAGCAGTCCCGGGACAGCTGAAAGCGAGCAGTACTTC,CASSPGTAESEQYF
-,TRBJ1-3,-,TRBV6-1,TGTGCCAGCCGACAGGTAAGAAACACCATATATTTT,CASRQVRNTIYF
-,TRBJ2-1,-,TRBV7-6,TGTGCCAGCAGCCGGCCGGGACTTGACTACAATGAGCAGTTCTTC,CASSRPGLDYNEQFF
-,TRBJ2-1,TRBD2,TRBV11-3,TGTGCCAGCAGCTCCCGGGGGGGCGGAACCGGGAATGAGCAGTTCTTC,CASSSRGGGTGNEQFF
-,TRBJ1-1,-,TRBV6-5,TGTGCCAGCCCAACGGGACAAGGGGCCCTCACTGAAGCTTTCTTT,CASPTGQGALTEAFF
few,TRBJ2-1,-,TRBV14,TGTGCCAGCAGCCAAGCCTTCCAGCGGGCCAATGAGCAGTTCTTC,CASSQAFQRANEQFF
-,TRBJ1-5,-,TRBV19,TGTGCCAGTAGTATACCCCAGGGAGGCAATCAGCCCCAGCATTTT,CASSIPQGGNQPQHF
-,TRBJ1-3,-,TRBV7-9,TGTGCCAGCAGCGGGACCTTGAGCCCGGGACGGGTCTCTGGAAACACCATATATTTT,CASSGTLSPGRVSGNTIYF
-,TRBJ2-2,-,TRBV25-1,TGTGCCAGCACCCCTGCGGGCGGGGAGCTGTTTTTT,CASTPAGGELFF
-,TRBJ2-1,-,TRBV5-1,TGCGCCAGCAGCTGGGGCGGTTTGTCCTACAATGAGCAGTTCTTC,CASSWGGLSYNEQFF
-,TRBJ1-5,-,TRBV28,TGTGCCACCCACCCCGGGGAGAATCAGCCCCAGCATTTT,CATHPGENQPQHF
few,TRBJ1-1,-,TRBV7-9,TGTGCCAGCAGCTTGATGACGGCAGATGAAGCTTTCTTT,CASSLMTADEAFF
once,TRBJ2-5,TRBD1,TRBV27,TGTGCCAGCAGCGGACAGGGGAGAGAGACCCAGTACTTC,CASSGQGRETQYF
-,TRBJ1-1,TRBD1,TRBV19,TGTGCCAGTAGTATAAAAGCCGCACAGGGGGTCACTGAAGCTTTCTTT,CASSIKAAQGVTEAFF
-,TRBJ1-2,-,TRBV6-1,TGTGCCAGCAGCGCCGGTTCCTATGGCTACACCTTC,CASSAGSYGYTF